This TCR beta chain was captured by sequencing in a study of T-cell memory formation after mild COVID-19. About the study: There were largely donor-specific TCR clusters. Study-wide results and caveats: The authors left the SARS-CoV-2 specificity of second-wave clones peaking on day 37 unconfirmed. Contracting CD4+ clones lay largely in CM and EM, with CD8+ ones residing in EMRA.

The CDR3 contains 14 residues. The V gene lost 1 base and the J gene lost 2 bases, with 9 bases spanning the gap. Germline CDR1 MGHRA, CDR2 YSYEKL. This clonotype showed up just a few times. What it binds is unknown. TCRdb used MiXCR to reprocess the 5' RACE reads, holding one entry per CDR3 protein. The repertoire holds under 300,000 distinct CDR3 sequences, with 8.2% as singletons. The source of this sequence is a man between 18 and 29 years old who had mild COVID-19 (a few samples of this study predate the infection). Cell type and time point are not known. The rearrangement joins TRBV4-1 to TRBJ2-7; no firm D call. The sequenced sample consisted of PBMCs or a T cell subset sorted from them (not recorded which). CDR3 in amino acids: CASSQVLPPYEQYF. DNA of the CDR3: TGCGCCAGCAGCCAAGTATTGCCACCCTACGAGCAGTACTTC.